This T cell receptor beta chain was captured in a study of T cell responses to AZD1222 COVID-19 vaccine. Study conclusions and caveats: Variant regions that are unmutated are reportedly the target of nearly half of spike-specific TCRs. A mostly white British donor set with more females was recruited, and clonal diversity was possibly underestimated. Just five to seven people given AZD1222 tested seropositive at baseline. Scientists sampled the repertoires only once the peak T cell response had passed.

Of note for this clone: The antigen is unknown.

This CDR3 spans 13 amino acids. V was cut by 0 bases and J by 6 bases, with 7 bases left in between. Germline CDR1 and CDR2: SGHRS and YFSETQ. Assay: immunoSEQ multiplex PCR; the TCRdb copy retains only in-frame clones and omits some. This table holds 250,000 to 300,000 clones, almost 95% found once. Material: peripheral blood, obtained 28 days after the second AZD1222 dose. The receptor's source is an adult who received the AZD1222 COVID-19 vaccine. The chain has TRBV5-1 and TRBJ2-4, with D unresolved. For the CDR3, the DNA is TGCGCCAGCAGCTTGGAGGCGGCAAACATTCAGTACTTC. Encoded protein: CASSLEAANIQYF.